This T cell receptor (beta chain) was profiled in a study of radiation and T cells in renal cell carcinoma. Across the whole study: Nephrectomy followed 15 Gy stereotactic body radiation by 4 weeks. The study, taken as a whole, reports: From baseline, blood top tumor clonotypes peaked at 2 weeks post-radiation.

The time point is: baseline pretreatment blood. Treatment in this sample: 15 Gy SBRT to primary tumor, nephrectomy 4 weeks later. As concerns this clone: Its antigen remains unknown.

Data came from immunoSEQ multiplex PCR; TCRdb stores just in-frame clones and leaves some out. The sample holds about 150,000 clones, over 75% seen once. CDR3 length: 15 residues. Germline V gene sequence: CDR1 SGDLS, CDR2 YYNGEE. Deletions cut 4 bases from V and 1 base from J, with 9 bases between. Sequences were derived from blood, sampled from a patient whose treatment included radiotherapy and nephrectomy. The chain is built from TRBV9 and TRBJ2-6; TRBD1 is a possible D gene (5 bases). This clonotype originated in a woman aged 50 to 60 with renal cell carcinoma. The chain's CDR3 is CASSPKGSGANVLTF. The CDR3 DNA is TGTGCCAGCAGCCCAAAGGGGTCTGGGGCCAACGTCCTGACTTTC.